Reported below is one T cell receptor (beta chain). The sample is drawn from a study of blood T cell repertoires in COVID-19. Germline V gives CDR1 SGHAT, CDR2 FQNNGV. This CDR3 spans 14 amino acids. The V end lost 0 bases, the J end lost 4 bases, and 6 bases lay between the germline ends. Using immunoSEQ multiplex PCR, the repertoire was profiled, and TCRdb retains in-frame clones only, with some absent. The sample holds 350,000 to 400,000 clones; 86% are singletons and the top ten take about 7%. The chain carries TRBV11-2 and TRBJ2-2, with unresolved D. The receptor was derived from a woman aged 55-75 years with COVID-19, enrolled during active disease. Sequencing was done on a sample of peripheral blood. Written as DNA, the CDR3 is TGTGCCAGCAGCTTAGATGTCGTCACCGGGGAGCTGTTTTTT. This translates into CASSLDVVTGELFF.